These T cell receptor beta chains were read from a single sample in a study of OX40 agonist ivuxolimab in advanced cancers. Repertoires were generated with immunoSEQ multiplex PCR, while TCRdb's copy carries only in-frame clones and drops some. The sample has under 85,000 clones; 88% are singletons. This material consisted of CD4+ or CD8+ T cells sorted from blood, taken in a trial of the OX40 agonist ivuxolimab. The receptors stem from an adult with an advanced solid tumor such as melanoma, head and neck, liver or kidney cancer. CDR3s include the opening cysteine and the closing phenylalanine or tryptophan. The D gene is left open where the match is weak. A clone size is listed for some rows: how often the clone was seen (once, few, many), or a class if it is expanded.

J,size,V,D,CDR3,DNA
TRBJ2-2,-,TRBV5-1,-,CASSFGLTAPEELFF,TGCGCCAGCAGCTTTGGCTTGACAGCCCCCGAGGAGCTGTTTTTT
TRBJ1-4,once,TRBV7-6,-,CASSLATATNEKLFF,TGTGCCAGCAGCTTAGCCACAGCAACTAATGAAAAACTGTTTTTT
TRBJ1-2,-,TRBV6-6,-,CASSRDSNYGYTF,TGTGCCAGCAGTCGCGACAGCAACTATGGCTACACCTTC
TRBJ2-7,-,TRBV18,TRBD1,CASSRDRAYEQYF,TGTGCCAGCTCACGGGACAGGGCCTACGAGCAGTACTTC
TRBJ2-1,-,TRBV7-6,-,CASSFLQESSEQFF,TGTGCCAGCAGCTTTCTTCAGGAGTCGAGTGAGCAGTTCTTC
TRBJ1-2,-,TRBV11-2,-,CASSLSGTLGIGYTF,TGTGCCAGCAGCCTATCTGGGACCCTAGGTATTGGCTACACCTTC
TRBJ1-4,-,TRBV5-1,-,CASSRTVSSTNEKLFF,TGCGCCAGCAGCAGGACAGTAAGCTCAACTAATGAAAAACTGTTTTTT
TRBJ1-4,once,TRBV6-1,-,CASISRATNEKLFF,TGTGCCAGCATATCCCGTGCAACTAATGAAAAACTGTTTTTT
TRBJ2-5,-,TRBV19,TRBD2,CASSHGTSGSFQTQYF,TGTGCCAGTAGTCACGGGACTAGCGGGAGCTTTCAGACCCAGTACTTC
TRBJ1-5,once,TRBV2,-,CASSEGPLGNQPQHF,TGTGCCAGCAGTGAGGGGCCCCTGGGGAATCAGCCCCAGCATTTT
TRBJ1-5,-,TRBV19,-,CASSPSRLPQHF,TGTGCCAGTAGTCCCTCACGGCTGCCCCAGCATTTT
TRBJ1-6,-,TRBV2,-,CASRAGGPLHF,TGTGCCAGCAGGGCTGGGGGACCCCTCCACTTT
TRBJ2-7,-,TRBV5-6,-,CASSFWGRGSLEQYF,TGTGCCAGCAGCTTTTGGGGGAGAGGGTCCCTCGAGCAGTACTTC
TRBJ2-3,-,TRBV5-1,-,CASSSGSPDTQYF,TGCGCCAGCAGCAGTGGGAGTCCCGATACGCAGTATTTT
TRBJ2-5,-,TRBV5-3,-,CARSLKLTVSQETQYF,TGTGCCAGAAGCTTGAAGTTAACAGTAAGTCAAGAGACCCAGTACTTC
TRBJ1-3,once,TRBV30,-,CAWIRGFSGNTIYF,TGTGCCTGGATCAGGGGATTCTCTGGAAACACCATATATTTT